Each of the 14 T cell receptor beta chains below was sequenced from the same sample in a study of CD8+ T cells in alopecia areata. Reverse transcription of extracted RNA yielded cDNA, which provided the sequencing template. The table came from immunoSEQ multiplex PCR; TCRdb's copy has only in-frame clones and leaves some out. The sample comprises 200,000 to 250,000 clones, around 57% of which are singletons, and roughly 1.6% rests with the top ten. Treatment described: oral pan-JAK inhibitor, 5-10 mg twice daily. The specimen comprised CD4+ T cells sorted from blood, sampled at week 4, from a patient treated with tofacitinib. The receptor set was obtained from a human donor with alopecia areata.

The J gene is TRBJ1-1, the V gene TRBV25-1; no clear D. V lost 6 bases and J 8 bases, leaving 19 bases between the germline ends. This CDR3 has 14 amino acids. Germline V gives CDR1 MGHDK, CDR2 SYGVNS. CDR3 DNA sequence: TGTGCCAGCAGGCCCTTTTCGAGGGATGCGGAAGCTTTCTTT. Protein product: CASRPFSRDAEAFF.

This clone has more than one count but fewer than ten. The chain is built from TRBV5-5 and TRBJ2-1; D ambiguous. Trimming took 0 bases from V and 5 from J, leaving 6 bases between them. Germline V gene sequence: CDR1 SGHKS, CDR2 YYEKEE (reference sequence). This CDR3 region has 13 residues. CDR3 protein: CASSLAVNNEQFF. The CDR3 nucleotides read TGTGCCAGCAGCTTGGCGGTCAACAATGAGCAGTTCTTC.

V gene TRBV29-1 combines with J gene TRBJ2-2; possibly TRBD2 for D (5 bases). The CDR3 consists of 15 residues. V lost 4 bases, J lost 4 bases, and 16 bases lay in between. Germline CDR1 is SQVTM and CDR2 is ANQGSEA. In DNA form, the CDR3 reads TGCAGCGTTGTAGTTCAGGACTCTCGCACCGGGGAGCTGTTTTTT. Residues: CSVVVQDSRTGELFF.

This clone was seen only a few times. The rearrangement uses TRBV10-3 and TRBJ2-7; D is uncertain. This CDR3 spans 11 amino acids. V lost 10 bases to trimming and J lost 0 bases, with 7 bases between them. Germline assignment: CDR1 ENHRY and CDR2 SYGVKD. The CDR3 loop reads CATTSSYEQYF. As DNA, the CDR3 is TGTGCCACCACAAGCTCCTACGAGCAGTACTTC.

The DNA for the CDR3 is TGTGCTAGTGTTCCTGGGCTAGTTCTCGGCAATGAGCAGTTCTTC. It codes for CASVPGLVLGNEQFF. The chain combines TRBV12-5 with TRBJ2-1; no definite D call. The V gene lost 7 bases and the J gene lost 6 bases, with 19 bases spanning the gap. The CDR3 has 15 residues. Germline lookup yields CDR1 LGHNT and CDR2 FRNRAP.

The chain couples TRBV29-1 to TRBJ1-2; D unclear. Germline V gives CDR1 SQVTM, CDR2 ANQGSEA. V was trimmed by 5 bases and J by 5 bases, leaving 12 bases between them. This CDR3 has 12 residues. CDR3 nucleotides: TGCAGCGTTTATATGGTGGAGTATGGCTACACCTTC. This codes for CSVYMVEYGYTF.

This chain connects TRBV29-1 to TRBJ2-6, with 7 bases that match TRBD2. The CDR3 is 17 residues long. Germline V gene lookup returns CDR1 SQVTM and CDR2 ANQGSEA. V lost 4 bases and J lost 2; bases outside the gene matches: 11. For the CDR3, the DNA is TGCAGCGTTGTTAGAAGGGGACTAAGCCCTGGGGCCAACGTCCTGACTTTC. This sequence encodes CSVVRRGLSPGANVLTF.

The chain joins TRBV5-1 to TRBJ1-2, with 8 bases that match TRBD1. The V and J ends lost 3 bases and 4 bases, in that order; junction bases with no gene match: 8. This CDR3 contains 15 residues. CDR1 and CDR2 from the germline V gene are SGHRS and YFSETQ. CDR3 region: CASSSDRGSGYGYTF. As DNA, the CDR3 is TGCGCCAGCAGCTCAGACAGGGGTAGTGGCTATGGCTACACCTTC.

The rearrangement joins TRBV29-1 to TRBJ2-5, with D unclear. The V end lost 3 bases, the J end lost 5 bases, and 13 bases lay between the germline ends. Germline V lookup: CDR1 SQVTM, CDR2 ANQGSEA. The CDR3 runs 13 residues. CDR3: CSVEGLGYETQYF. CDR3 coding DNA: TGCAGCGTTGAGGGCCTAGGCTATGAGACCCAGTACTTC. The whole variable domain, remainder taken from reference TRBV29-1 and TRBJ2-5, is SAVISQKPSRDICQRGTSLTIQCQVDSQVTMMFWYRQQPGQSLTLIATANQGSEATYESGFVIDKFPISRPNLTFSTLTVSNMSPEDSSIYLCSVEGLGYETQYFGPGTRLLVL.

CDR3 protein: CSVGQGSGEKLFF. DNA for the CDR3: TGCAGCGTGGGACAGGGAAGTGGCGAAAAACTGTTTTTT. V gene TRBV29-1 combines with J gene TRBJ1-4, with 9 bases that match TRBD1. The CDR3 extends over 13 amino acids. The ends lost 6 bases at V and 8 bases at J; junction bases unmatched: 7. Germline loops: CDR1 SQVTM, CDR2 ANQGSEA.

This clone was found a few times. The V call is TRBV7-8, the J call TRBJ1-2; 9 bases agree with TRBD1. With 5 bases clipped from V and 5 bases from J, the junction kept 6 bases outside the gene matches. From germline, CDR1 is SGHVS and CDR2 FQNEAQ. This CDR3 is 14 amino acids long. CDR3 in amino acids: CASSPTGGRYGYTF. The CDR3 DNA is TGTGCCAGCAGCCCTACAGGGGGCAGGTATGGCTACACCTTC. Complete variable domain (other parts from reference TRBV7-8 and TRBJ1-2): GAGVSQSPRYKVAKRGQDVALRCDPISGHVSLFWYQQALGQGPEFLTYFQNEAQLDKSGLPSDRFFAERPEGSVSTLKIQRTQQEDSAVYLCASSPTGGRYGYTFGSGTRLTVV.

This chain uses TRBV7-6 with TRBJ1-1; no clear D. Germline CDR1 and CDR2: SGHVS and FNYEAQ. The CDR3 has 16 residues. V lost 2 bases and J lost 2, with 15 bases in between. The CDR3 sequence is CASSLSGRSGNTEAFF. The CDR3 coding sequence is TGTGCCAGCAGCTTATCCGGCCGGTCGGGAAACACTGAAGCTTTCTTT.

On this clone: Other DNA sequences in the same sample also yield this CDR3. The J gene is TRBJ2-6, the V gene TRBV29-1; D not resolved. Trimming removed 3 bases at V and 3 bases at J, with 3 bases between. Germline V lookup: CDR1 SQVTM, CDR2 ANQGSEA. This CDR3 is 12 amino acids long. In nucleotides, the CDR3 is TGCAGCGTTGAGGTTGGGGCCAACGTCCTGACTTTC. Protein product: CSVEVGANVLTF.

This rearrangement joins TRBV13 to TRBJ1-1, with D maybe TRBD1 (6 bases). CDR3 length: 14 amino acids. Germline CDR1 reads PRHDT; CDR2 reads FYEKMQ (reference sequence). V dropped 6 bases and J dropped 3 bases, with 14 bases sitting between them. DNA of the CDR3: TGTGCCAGCAGGTACAGACAGGACGACACTGAAGCTTTCTTT. Residues: CASRYRQDDTEAFF.